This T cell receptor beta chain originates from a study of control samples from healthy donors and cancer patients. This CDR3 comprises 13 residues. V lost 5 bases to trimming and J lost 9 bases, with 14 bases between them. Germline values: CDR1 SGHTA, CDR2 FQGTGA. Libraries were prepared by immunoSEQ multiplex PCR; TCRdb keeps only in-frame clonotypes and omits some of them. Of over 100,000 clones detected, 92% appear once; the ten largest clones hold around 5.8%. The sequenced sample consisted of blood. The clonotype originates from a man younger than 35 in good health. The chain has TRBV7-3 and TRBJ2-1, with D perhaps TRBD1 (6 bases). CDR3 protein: CASSPRRGGEQFF. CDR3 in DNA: TGTGCCAGCAGCCCCCGCAGGGGCGGTGAGCAGTTCTTC.